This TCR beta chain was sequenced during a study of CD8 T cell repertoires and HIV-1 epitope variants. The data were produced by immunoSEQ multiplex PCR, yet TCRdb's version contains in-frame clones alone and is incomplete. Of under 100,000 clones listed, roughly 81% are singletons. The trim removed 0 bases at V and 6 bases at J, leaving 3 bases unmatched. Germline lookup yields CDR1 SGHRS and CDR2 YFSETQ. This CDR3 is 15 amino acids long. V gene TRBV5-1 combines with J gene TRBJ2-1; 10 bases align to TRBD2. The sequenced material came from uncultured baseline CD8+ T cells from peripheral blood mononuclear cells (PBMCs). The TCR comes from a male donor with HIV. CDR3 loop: CASSLVVAGGNEQFF. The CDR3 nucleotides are TGCGCCAGCAGCTTGGTGGTAGCGGGGGGCAATGAGCAGTTCTTC.